Reported below is one T cell receptor beta chain. Its antigen remains unidentified. A second about 6 to 12 cycle PCR used barcoded and J-beta primers. Each of the cDNA molecules was tagged by a template-switch adaptor with 12 random nucleotides. One entry per CDR3 protein, called by TCRdb with MiXCR from the 5' RACE reads. The data contain some 640,000 distinct CDR3 sequences, 49% of them singletons. The data derive from a study of blood T cells in healthy people across ages. Notes on the study in general: Because donor CMV status was unknown, expanded clonotype changes were possibly confounded. A roughly linear age-dependent decrease characterized TCR beta diversity per million T cells.

The CDR3 has 16 amino acids. Trimming took 0 bases from V and 9 from J; bases not matched to a gene: 11. The germline CDR1 and CDR2 sequences are DFQATT and SNEGSKA (reference sequence). This sequence originates from a woman aged 60-75 years in good health. What was sequenced was blood. This chain links TRBV20-1 with TRBJ2-1; 10 bases align to TRBD2. The CDR3 loop reads CSAREGSGRARGEQFF. The CDR3 bases are TGCAGTGCTAGAGAAGGGAGCGGGAGGGCCAGAGGTGAGCAGTTCTTC.